This T cell receptor beta chain originates from a study of breast tumors, draining lymph nodes, adjacent tissues. Study-wide results and limits: Tumor T cell lymph node origin was a supported hypothesis, not proven. Tumor TCR diversity was below lymph nodes but above nontumor tissue.

One entry per CDR3 protein results from TCRdb running MiXCR on the multiplex PCR reads. The table shows some 230,000 distinct CDR3 sequences, with less than 45% occurring only once. This clonotype was seen repeatedly, ten times or more. The antigen is not known. The CDR3 covers 16 residues. V lost 1 base and J lost 8, with 15 bases in between. Germline V CDR1 and CDR2: SGHTA, FQGTGA. The lymph nodes were axillary draining lymph nodes from breast cancer patients. V gene TRBV7-3 combines with J gene TRBJ1-6; a weak D match, TRBD1 (6 bases). This clonotype was obtained from a female donor with breast cancer. Some clones in this sample may be carry-over from other donors' samples. Sequenced sample: axillary lymph node tissue. The CDR3 region is CASSLRSRGSDSPLHF. CDR3 sequence (DNA): TGTGCCAGCAGCTTAAGATCCAGGGGTAGCGATTCACCCCTCCACTTT.